Given below is one TCR beta chain in context. Its antigen is not known. The sample originates from a study of a mutant IDH1 vaccine in newly diagnosed glioma. Study-wide context: Investigators started vaccination 4-6 weeks after radiotherapy alone, or with temozolomide cycles. Earlier care involved radiotherapy, temozolomide, or both, and the majority received both.

The CDR3 loop spans 17 amino acids. Germline V gene data show CDR1 as MNHEY and CDR2 as SMNVEV (reference sequence). Germline trimming cut 6 bases from V and 2 bases from J; bases unmatched to any gene: 15. The time point was: week 11, during vaccination. With topical imiquimod, each dose of the vaccine consisted of 300 ug of mutant IDH1 20-mer peptide. There were new WHO grade 3 or 4 astrocytomas in the donors, and these were IDH1-mutant and ATRX-lost. Profiling relied on immunoSEQ multiplex PCR, and the TCRdb table lists in-frame clones only, not all of them. Among 35,000 to 45,000 clones listed, under 90% were seen once.

V gene TRBV27 combines with J gene TRBJ2-5; the match to TRBD2 covers 7 bases. The receptor was isolated from a woman aged 25 to 39 with glioma. Some clones in this sample may be carry-over from other donors' samples. Here the sequenced sample was peripheral blood mononuclear cells (PBMCs), taken from a glioma patient whose treatment included an IDH1 peptide vaccine. The CDR3 region has the DNA TGTGCCAGCAGCCGCGGGCGGGACTACTCGCGTCAAGAGACCCAGTACTTC. Translating it yields CASSRGRDYSRQETQYF.